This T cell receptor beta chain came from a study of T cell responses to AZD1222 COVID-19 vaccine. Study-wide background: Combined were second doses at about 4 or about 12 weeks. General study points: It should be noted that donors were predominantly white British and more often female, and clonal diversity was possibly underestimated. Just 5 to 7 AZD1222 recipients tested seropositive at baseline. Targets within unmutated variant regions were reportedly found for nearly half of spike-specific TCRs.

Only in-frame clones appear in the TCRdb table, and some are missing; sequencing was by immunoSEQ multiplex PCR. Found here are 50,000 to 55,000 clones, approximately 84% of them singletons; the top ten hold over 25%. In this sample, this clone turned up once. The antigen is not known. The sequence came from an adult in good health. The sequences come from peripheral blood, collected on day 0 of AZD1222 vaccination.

The CDR3 sequence is CASRRASGNTIYF. The CDR3 region has the DNA TGTGCCAGCAGGAGGGCCTCAGGAAACACCATATATTTT. This chain uses TRBV27 with TRBJ1-3; D gene ambiguous. This CDR3 contains 13 residues. Trimming left V 6 bases short and J 4 bases short, with 10 bases between. Germline loops: CDR1 MNHEY, CDR2 SMNVEV (reference sequence).